The present TCR beta chain was sequenced within a study of graft-versus-host responses after intestinal transplantation. Regarding the study as a whole: Some patients had graft-donor T cell macrochimerism, and their allografts showed high graft-versus-host to host-versus-graft clonal ratios. Ileal or blood samples showed some GvH clones first, and such clones were also found in recipient marrow.

TCRdb's copy holds only in-frame clones and misses some; the assay was immunoSEQ multiplex PCR. The data show 130,000 or so clones, over 90% seen once. Germline loops: CDR1 LGHNA, CDR2 YNFKEQ. CDR3 length: 12 residues. V dropped 0 bases and J dropped 2 bases, with 1 base sitting between them. With regard to this clone: Its antigen is undetermined.

This clonotype was sampled from a human donor who received an intestinal transplant. The sequenced sample was unstimulated CD4+ T cells sorted from spleen or lymph node cells, obtained before intestinal transplant. V usage is TRBV4-2 and J usage is TRBJ2-5; D remains ambiguous. The DNA for the CDR3 is TGTGCCAGCAGCCAAGAACAAGAGACCCAGTACTTC. Translation gives CASSQEQETQYF.